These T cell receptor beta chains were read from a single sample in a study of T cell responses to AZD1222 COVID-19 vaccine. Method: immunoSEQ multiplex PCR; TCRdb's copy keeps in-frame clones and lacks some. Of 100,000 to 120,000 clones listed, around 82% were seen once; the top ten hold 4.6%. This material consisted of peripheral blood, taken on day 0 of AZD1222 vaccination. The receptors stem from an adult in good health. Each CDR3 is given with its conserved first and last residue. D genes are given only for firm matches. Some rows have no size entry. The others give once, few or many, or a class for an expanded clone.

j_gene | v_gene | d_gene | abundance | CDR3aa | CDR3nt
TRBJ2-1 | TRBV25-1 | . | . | CASSELGGGRNNEQFF | TGTGCCAGCAGTGAATTGGGAGGAGGTAGAAACAATGAGCAGTTCTTC
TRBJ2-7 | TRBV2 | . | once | CASSIGGTSYPREQYF | TGTGCCAGCAGTATTGGGGGGACCTCGTATCCCCGCGAGCAGTACTTC
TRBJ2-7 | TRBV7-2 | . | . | CASSLGGRGRGYEQYF | TGTGCCAGCAGCTTAGGAGGTAGGGGAAGGGGTTACGAGCAGTACTTC
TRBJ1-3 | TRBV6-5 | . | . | CASSPRFSSGNTIYF | TGTGCCAGCAGCCCCCGGTTCTCCTCTGGAAACACCATATATTTT
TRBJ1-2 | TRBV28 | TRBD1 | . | CASRDGTAPYGYTF | TGTGCCAGCAGGGATGGGACAGCTCCCTATGGCTACACCTTC
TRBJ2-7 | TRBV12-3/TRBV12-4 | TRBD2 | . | CASGREGYEQYF | TGTGCCAGCGGCAGGGAGGGTTACGAGCAGTACTTC
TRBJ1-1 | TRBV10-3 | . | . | CAISESLRLGTEAFF | TGTGCCATCAGTGAGTCTCTCAGGCTGGGCACTGAAGCTTTCTTT
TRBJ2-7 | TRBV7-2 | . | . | CASSLRDTAYEQYF | TGTGCCAGCAGCCTCCGGGACACAGCCTACGAGCAGTACTTC
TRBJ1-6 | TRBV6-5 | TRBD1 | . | CASRSTGAPSPLHF | TGTGCCAGCAGGTCGACAGGGGCCCCTTCACCCCTCCACTTT
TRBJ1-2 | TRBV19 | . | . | CASSMQRVGGYTF | TGTGCCAGTAGTATGCAAAGGGTTGGTGGCTACACCTTC
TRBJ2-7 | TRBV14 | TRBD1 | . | CASSQDGTARGLSEQYF | TGTGCCAGCAGCCAAGATGGTACGGCCAGGGGGTTGAGCGAGCAGTACTTC
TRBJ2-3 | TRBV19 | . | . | CASSQLATDTQYF | TGTGCCAGTAGTCAACTAGCAACAGATACGCAGTATTTT
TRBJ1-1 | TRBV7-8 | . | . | CASSPRDRLAVNTEAFF | TGTGCCAGCAGCCCCAGGGACCGGCTCGCGGTGAACACTGAAGCTTTCTTT
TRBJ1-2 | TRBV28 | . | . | CASSISRGRGYGYTF | TGTGCCAGCAGTATCTCTAGGGGCAGGGGCTATGGCTACACCTTC
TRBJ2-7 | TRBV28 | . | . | CASSQRDTQF | TGTGCCAGCAGTCAGAGGGACACGCAATTC
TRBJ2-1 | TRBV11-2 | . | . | CASSLDRLTGAYNEQFF | TGTGCCAGCAGCTTAGACCGTCTAACGGGGGCGTACAATGAGCAGTTCTTC
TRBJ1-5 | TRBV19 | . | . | CASIFRVGDQPQHF | TGTGCCAGTATCTTCAGGGTGGGGGATCAGCCCCAGCATTTT
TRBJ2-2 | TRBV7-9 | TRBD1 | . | CASSSGTGTWGGELFF | TGTGCCAGCAGTTCCGGGACAGGGACCTGGGGCGGGGAGCTGTTTTTT
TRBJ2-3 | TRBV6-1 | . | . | CASSETMAHRTDTQYF | TGTGCCAGCAGTGAAACCATGGCCCATCGGACAGATACGCAGTATTTT
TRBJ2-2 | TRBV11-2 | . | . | CASSLSGGVNTGELFF | TGTGCCAGCAGCTTATCGGGCGGGGTGAACACCGGGGAGCTGTTTTTT
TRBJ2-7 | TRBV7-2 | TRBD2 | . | CASSLGLAGAYEQYF | TGTGCCAGCAGTCTCGGACTAGCGGGAGCCTACGAGCAGTACTTC
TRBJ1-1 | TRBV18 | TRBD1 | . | CASSEGQSTEAFF | TGTGCCAGCTCCGAGGGACAGAGCACTGAAGCTTTCTTT
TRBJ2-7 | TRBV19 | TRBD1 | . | CASSPLGQGDFYEQYF | TGTGCCAGTAGTCCCCTGGGACAGGGTGACTTCTACGAGCAGTACTTC
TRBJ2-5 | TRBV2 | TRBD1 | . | CASSPQGAQGTQYF | TGTGCCAGCAGTCCACAGGGGGCCCAGGGGACCCAGTACTTC
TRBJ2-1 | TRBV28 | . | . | CASSPSHGNEQFF | TGTGCCAGCAGCCCTTCCCACGGAAATGAGCAGTTCTTC
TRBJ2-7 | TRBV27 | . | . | CARCRGGGAANEQYF | TGTGCCCGCTGCCGGGGAGGGGGGGCAGCCAACGAGCAGTACTTC
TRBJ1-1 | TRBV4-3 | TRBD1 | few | CASSPEDRGLQAFF | TGCGCCAGCAGCCCCGAGGACAGGGGATTACAAGCTTTCTTT
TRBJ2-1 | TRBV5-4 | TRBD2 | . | CASSFPGLADNLEQFF | TGTGCCAGCAGCTTTCCGGGACTAGCGGATAATCTTGAGCAGTTCTTC
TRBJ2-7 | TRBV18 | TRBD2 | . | CASSPGISGRFFALNYEQYF | TGTGCCAGCTCACCAGGGATTAGCGGGAGATTCTTCGCTTTAAACTACGAGCAGTACTTC
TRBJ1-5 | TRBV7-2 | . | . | CASSPGGGNQPQHF | TGTGCCAGCAGTCCCGGGGGCGGTAATCAGCCCCAGCATTTT
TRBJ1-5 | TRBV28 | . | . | CASSQGQGGNQPQHF | TGTGCCAGCAGCCAGGGGCAGGGTGGCAATCAGCCCCAGCATTTT